This T cell receptor beta chain is drawn from a study of naive and memory T cell subsets. Treatment reported: skin biopsy from PPD injection site in Mantoux-positive individual. TCR cDNA received a 3' ligated oligonucleotide that carried a UMI. In its sample, this clonotype was seen many times. This CDR3 spans 15 amino acids. V dropped 1 base and J dropped 5 bases, with 14 bases sitting between them. From germline, CDR1 is SGHTA and CDR2 FQGNSA. Ligated cDNA underwent four rounds of PCR with nested alpha and beta constant region primers and SP2. TCRdb called the UMI-ligation and nested PCR reads again in MiXCR, with one record for every CDR3 protein. Of around 30,000 distinct CDR3 sequences detected, about 6.9% appear once; the ten largest clones hold about 3.1%.

The chain is built from TRBV7-2 and TRBJ2-5; D not certain. The source was skin, collected from a tuberculin skin test site. This receptor was obtained from an adult in good health. This CDR3 is CASSLDGLLSETQYF. The CDR3 DNA reads as TGTGCCAGCAGCTTAGACGGCCTTTTGTCGGAGACCCAGTACTTC.